This T cell receptor (beta chain) came from a study of blood T cell repertoires in COVID-19 (dated by TCRdb to 2018 to 2020). As for the study more broadly: The collaborator samples originated in the United States, Italy and Spain and spanned the acute and convalescent phases of COVID-19. The samples were drawn from two sources: the first 160 participants of the ongoing ImmuneRACE study, and 1,200 or so subjects contributed by 6 global collaborators. A freely available public database, intended as a resource for researchers studying the immune response to SARS-CoV-2, is where the repertoires were released. Deeply sampled blood TCRbeta repertoires from subjects exposed to, actively infected with, or recovered from COVID-19 were included in the dataset. A de-identified subject ID, COVID-19 status, age in years and sex were almost always included in the sample metadata. The material from the prospective study consisted of cDNA or gDNA derived from T cells, B-cell-depleted T cells, or PBMCs. HLA class I and class II types, where available, came from metadata supplied by the sample provider rather than from assay-based typing.

Another Seattle source contributed samples from volunteer blood donors who had recovered from COVID-19. Each collaborating institution followed its own protocols to collect whole blood in K2EDTA tubes. For TCRbeta analysis, collaborators shipped samples as frozen whole blood, isolated PBMCs, or DNA extracted from either of those sample types. What the study reported, not specific to this receptor: The quantity of clinical and demographic metadata differed by source and by participant and was supplied without curation.

TCRbeta CDR3 regions were amplified from genomic DNA using the immunoSEQ Assay, a bias-controlled multiplex PCR. The authors processed their data as follows. The number of nucleated cells in each sample was estimated by amplification of reference gene primers within the assay. To quantify the absolute abundance of each unique TCRbeta CDR3 rearrangement, sequence reads were collapsed and filtered. For each sample, productive Simpson clonality was calculated as the square root of Simpson's diversity index over productive rearrangements. In TCRdb, the immuneACCESS table is reduced to in-frame sequences with V and J assigned. These tables do not hold every clone; where another copy was compared, an unresolved V gene accounts for under half, and the others remain unexplained. From that table come the V and J calls and clone size; the DNA was used to work out D and trimming. Here the sample has fewer than 300,000 clones; 88% occur a single time. The ten most abundant clones make up approximately 4.3% of the sample.

A remark on this clone: Its antigen is currently not known. No quality values exist for individual bases; no much larger clone is one base distant.

Sequences KGHSH (CDR1) and LQKENI (CDR2) are obtained from the germline V gene. The CDR3 runs 15 amino acids, cysteine and phenylalanine included. The DNA shown is the 45-base CDR3, in frame from base 1. V is pruned by 4 bases and J by 3 bases, leaving 5 bases of the junction without a gene match. The chain uses TRBV18 and TRBJ2-3; 9 junctional bases match TRBD1. The receptor comes from a man in his fifties or sixties who had recovered from COVID-19. Sequenced sample: peripheral blood. The nucleotides read TGTGCCAGCTCACGCCGGGACAGGGCAACAGATACGCAGTATTTT. This sequence encodes CASSRRDRATDTQYF.